These 3 T cell receptor beta chains were sequenced from one sample in a study of blood T cell repertoires in COVID-19 (dated by TCRdb to about 2020). Library method: the immunoSEQ multiplex PCR assay. As stored in TCRdb, this immuneACCESS dataset retains in-frame rearrangements with V and J assigned. A fraction of the clones does not appear; measured against another copy, unresolved V genes explain less than half of the discrepancy, and the remainder lacks a known reason. This sample holds about 70,000 clones; roughly 89% were observed only once. 15% to 20% of the sample rests with the top ten. Specimen: peripheral blood. Receptors were obtained from a woman older than 75 with acute or convalescent COVID-19.

The J gene is TRBJ2-1, the V gene TRBV2; 7 bases align to TRBD1. CDR1 SNHLY and CDR2 FYNNEI come from the germline V gene. V gave up 7 bases and J gave up 0 bases; unmatched junction bases: 6. The CDR3 runs 15 residues. DNA of the CDR3: TGTGCCAGCAACCAACAGGGGAGCTCCTACAATGAGCAGTTCTTC. Amino acids: CASNQQGSSYNEQFF.

This sequence joins TRBV24-1 and TRBJ2-2; tentatively, D is TRBD2 (5 bases). The CDR3 has 22 amino acids. V lost 1 base and J 5 bases, leaving 31 bases between the germline ends. CDR1 is KGHDR and CDR2 is SFDVKD in the germline V gene. The CDR3 sequence: CATSDFPSSTPTTESGTGELFF. Here the CDR3 DNA reads TGTGCCACCAGTGATTTCCCTTCTTCAACCCCTACAACAGAGTCGGGGACCGGGGAGCTGTTTTTT.

The chain is built from TRBV11-2 and TRBJ2-2; no clear D gene. In germline, CDR1 is SGHAT, CDR2 FQNNGV. CDR3 length: 12 residues. V was clipped by 5 bases and J by 8 bases, with 9 bases between them. CDR3 nucleotide sequence: TGTGCCAGCAGCCGAATGCTAGGGGAGCTGTTTTTT. Encoded protein: CASSRMLGELFF.